This TCR delta chain is drawn from a study of γδ T cells in repeated Plasmodium falciparum infection. Flow sorting of PBMC yielded separate Vgamma9/Vdelta2+ and Vdelta2-negative gammadelta T cell populations for bulk repertoire analysis. This clone has ten or more counts. Trimming stripped 3 bases from V and 1 base from J, with 30 bases between. CDR1 and CDR2 from the germline V gene are TSWWSYY and QGS. The CDR3 has 21 amino acids. TCRdb re-called the multiplex PCR reads with CATT. The repertoire has around 49,000 delta-chain clones, approximately 2% of them found once; the top ten carry approximately 25%.

Sequenced input: gamma-delta T cells from blood. This clonotype originated in a pool of human donors (malaria-infected and uninfected, not separated). The V and J genes are TRDV1 and TRDJ1, with D possibly TRDD3 on 6 matching bases. This chain's CDR3 is CALGEASRPILWGVRTDKLIF. For the CDR3, the DNA is TGTGCTCTTGGGGAGGCTTCCAGGCCTATCCTATGGGGGGTACGCACCGATAAACTCATCTTT.